The T cell receptor beta chain under discussion was sequenced for a study of STAT3 mutations in large granular lymphocyte leukemia. The study, taken as a whole, reports: Variable sampling intervals and differing treatment regimens complicated linking therapy response to TCR clonal burden changes. Every T-LGLL patient had at least one immunodominant TCRbeta clonotype.

TCRbeta libraries averaged about 40,773 productive templates per sample. The repertoire was sequenced with immunoSEQ multiplex PCR; TCRdb's copy has only in-frame clones and lacks some. Seen here are 10,000 or so clones, approximately 88% observed once, and the top ten hold roughly 84%. As to this clone: Its antigen is not known.

The CDR3 is 13 residues long. CDR1 and CDR2 from the germline V gene are MDHEN and SYDVKM. V was trimmed by 0 bases and J by 7 bases, leaving 9 bases between them. Input material: peripheral blood mononuclear cells. The clonotype originates from a man older than 75 with T-cell large granular lymphocyte leukemia. Some clones in this sample may be carry-over from other donors' samples. The chain carries TRBV28 and TRBJ1-2; D gene uncertain. CDR3 loop: CASSLCRVCGYTF. Here the CDR3 DNA reads TGTGCCAGCAGTTTATGTAGGGTCTGTGGCTACACCTTC.